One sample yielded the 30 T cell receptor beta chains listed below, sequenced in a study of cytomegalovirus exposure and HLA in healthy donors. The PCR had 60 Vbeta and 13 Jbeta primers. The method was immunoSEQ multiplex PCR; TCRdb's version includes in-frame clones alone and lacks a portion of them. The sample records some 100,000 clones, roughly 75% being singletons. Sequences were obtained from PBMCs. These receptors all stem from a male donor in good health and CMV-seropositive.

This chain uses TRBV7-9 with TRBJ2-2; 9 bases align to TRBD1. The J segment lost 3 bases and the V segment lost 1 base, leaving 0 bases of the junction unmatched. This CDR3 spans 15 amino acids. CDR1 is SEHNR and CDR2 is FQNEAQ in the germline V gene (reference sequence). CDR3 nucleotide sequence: TGTGCCAGCAGCTTAGGGACAGGGGACACCGGGGAGCTGTTTTTT. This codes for CASSLGTGDTGELFF.

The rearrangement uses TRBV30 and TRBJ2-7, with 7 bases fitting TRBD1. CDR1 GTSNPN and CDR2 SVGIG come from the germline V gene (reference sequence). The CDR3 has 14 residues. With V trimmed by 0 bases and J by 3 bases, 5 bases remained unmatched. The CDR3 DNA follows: TGTGCCTGGAGTGTACGGGCAGGGGGCTACGAGCAGTACTTC. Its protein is CAWSVRAGGYEQYF.

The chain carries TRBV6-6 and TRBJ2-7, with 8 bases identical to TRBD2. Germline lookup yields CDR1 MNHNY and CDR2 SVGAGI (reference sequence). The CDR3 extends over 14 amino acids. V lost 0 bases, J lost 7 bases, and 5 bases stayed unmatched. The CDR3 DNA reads TGTGCCAGCAGTTACTCAGCGGGGGCTGGGGAGCAGTACTTC. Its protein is CASSYSAGAGEQYF.

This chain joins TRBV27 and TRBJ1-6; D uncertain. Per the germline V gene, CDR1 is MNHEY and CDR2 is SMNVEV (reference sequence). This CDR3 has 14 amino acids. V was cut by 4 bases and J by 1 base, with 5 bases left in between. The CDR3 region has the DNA TGTGCCAGCAGTTCTCGGTCCTATAATTCACCCCTCCACTTT. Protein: CASSSRSYNSPLHF.

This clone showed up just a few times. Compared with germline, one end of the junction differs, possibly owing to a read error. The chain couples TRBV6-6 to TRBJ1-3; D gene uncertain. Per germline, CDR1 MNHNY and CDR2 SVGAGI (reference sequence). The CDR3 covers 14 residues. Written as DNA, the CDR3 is TGTGCCAGCACGCGGGGATCATCTGAAAACACCATATATTTT. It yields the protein CASTRGSSENTIYF.

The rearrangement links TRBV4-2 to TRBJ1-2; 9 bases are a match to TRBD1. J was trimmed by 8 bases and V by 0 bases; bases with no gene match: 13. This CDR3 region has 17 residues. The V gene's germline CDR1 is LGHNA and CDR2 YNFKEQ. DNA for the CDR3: TGTGCCAGCAGCCAAGAATTGAAGCACAGGGGGCGGGGGGGCTACACCTTC. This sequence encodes CASSQELKHRGRGGYTF.

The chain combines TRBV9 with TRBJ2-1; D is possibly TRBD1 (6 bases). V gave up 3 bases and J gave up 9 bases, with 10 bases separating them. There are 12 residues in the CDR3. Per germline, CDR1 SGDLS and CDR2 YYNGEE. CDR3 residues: CASSGQVGEQFF. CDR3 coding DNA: TGTGCCAGCAGCGGACAGGTCGGTGAGCAGTTCTTC.

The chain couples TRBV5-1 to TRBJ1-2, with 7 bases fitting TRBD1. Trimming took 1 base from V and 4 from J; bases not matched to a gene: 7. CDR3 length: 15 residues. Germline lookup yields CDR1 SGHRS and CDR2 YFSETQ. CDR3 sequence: CASSLFGTAVYGYTF. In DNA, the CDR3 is TGCGCCAGCAGCTTGTTCGGGACAGCTGTCTATGGCTACACCTTC.

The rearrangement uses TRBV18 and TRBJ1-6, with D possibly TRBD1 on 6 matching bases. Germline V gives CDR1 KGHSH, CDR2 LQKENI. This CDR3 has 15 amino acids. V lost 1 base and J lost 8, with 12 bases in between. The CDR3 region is CASSPRDTAHSPLHF. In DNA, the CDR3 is TGTGCCAGCTCACCACGGGACACAGCTCATTCACCCCTCCACTTT. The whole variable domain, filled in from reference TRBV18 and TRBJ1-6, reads NAGVMQNPRHLVRRRGQEARLRCSPMKGHSHVYWYRQLPEEGLKFMVYLQKENIIDESGMPKERFSAEFPKEGPSILRIQQVVRGDSAAYFCASSPRDTAHSPLHFGNGTRLTVT.

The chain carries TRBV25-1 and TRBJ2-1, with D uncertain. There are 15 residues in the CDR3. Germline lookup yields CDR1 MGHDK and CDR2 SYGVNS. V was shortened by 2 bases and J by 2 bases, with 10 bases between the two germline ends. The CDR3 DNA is TGTGCCAGCAGTGAAGAGTACAGAACCTACAATGAGCAGTTCTTC. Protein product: CASSEEYRTYNEQFF. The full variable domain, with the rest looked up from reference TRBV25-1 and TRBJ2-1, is EADIYQTPRYLVIGTGKKITLECSQTMGHDKMYWYQQDPGMELHLIHYSYGVNSTEKGDLSSESTVSRIRTEHFPLTLESARPSHTSQYLCASSEEYRTYNEQFFGPGTRLTVL.

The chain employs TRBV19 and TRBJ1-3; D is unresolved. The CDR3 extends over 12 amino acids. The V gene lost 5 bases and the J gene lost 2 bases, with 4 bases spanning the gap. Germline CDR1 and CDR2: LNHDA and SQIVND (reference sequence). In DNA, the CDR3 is TGTGCCAGTAGTTTAACTGGAAACACCATATATTTT. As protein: CASSLTGNTIYF.

CDR3 DNA: TGTGCCAGCAGCCCCCGGGACAGGGGTGGTGATGAGCAGTTCTTC. Amino acid sequence: CASSPRDRGGDEQFF. The gene calls are TRBV4-2 and TRBJ2-1; 10 nucleotides agree with TRBD1. The CDR3 has 15 residues. Germline V CDR1 and CDR2: LGHNA, YNFKEQ. With 4 bases clipped from V and 8 bases from J, the junction kept 8 bases outside the gene matches.

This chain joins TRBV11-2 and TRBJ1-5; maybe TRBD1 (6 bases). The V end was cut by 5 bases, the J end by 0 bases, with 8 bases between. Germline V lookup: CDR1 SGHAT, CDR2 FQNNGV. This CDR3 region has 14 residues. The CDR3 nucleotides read TGTGCCAGCAGCCAGGGGTATAGCAATCAGCCCCAGCATTTT. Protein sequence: CASSQGYSNQPQHF.

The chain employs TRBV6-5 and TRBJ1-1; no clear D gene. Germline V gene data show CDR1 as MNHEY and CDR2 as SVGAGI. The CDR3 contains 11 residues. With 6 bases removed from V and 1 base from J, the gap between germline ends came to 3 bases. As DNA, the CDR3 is TGTGCCAGCAGGGCGAACACTGAAGCTTTCTTT. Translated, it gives CASRANTEAFF.

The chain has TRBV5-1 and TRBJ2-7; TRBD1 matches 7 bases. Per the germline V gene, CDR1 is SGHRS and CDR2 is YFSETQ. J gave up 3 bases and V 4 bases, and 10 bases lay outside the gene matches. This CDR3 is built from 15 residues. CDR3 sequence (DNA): TGCGCCAGCAGCGGAACCCCGGGACAGCACTACGAGCAGTACTTC. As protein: CASSGTPGQHYEQYF.

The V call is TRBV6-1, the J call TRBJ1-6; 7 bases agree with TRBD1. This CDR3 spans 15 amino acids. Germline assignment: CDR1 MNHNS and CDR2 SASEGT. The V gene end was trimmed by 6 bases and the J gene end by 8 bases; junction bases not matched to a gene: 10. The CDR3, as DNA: TGTGCCAGCAGAGTAACAGGGGCAGCCCATTCACCCCTCCACTTT. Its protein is CASRVTGAAHSPLHF.

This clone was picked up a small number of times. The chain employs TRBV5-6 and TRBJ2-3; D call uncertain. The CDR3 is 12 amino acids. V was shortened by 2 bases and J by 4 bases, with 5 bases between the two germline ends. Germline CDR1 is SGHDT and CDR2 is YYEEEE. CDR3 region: CASSFLSDTQYF. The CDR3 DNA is TGTGCCAGCAGCTTCCTCTCAGATACGCAGTATTTT.

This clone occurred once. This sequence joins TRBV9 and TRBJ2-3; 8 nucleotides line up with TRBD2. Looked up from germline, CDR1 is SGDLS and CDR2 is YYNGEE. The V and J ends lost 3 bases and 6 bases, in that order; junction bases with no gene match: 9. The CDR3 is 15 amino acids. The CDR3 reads CASSADGLAWDTQYF. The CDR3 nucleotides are TGTGCCAGCAGCGCCGACGGACTAGCTTGGGATACGCAGTATTTT.

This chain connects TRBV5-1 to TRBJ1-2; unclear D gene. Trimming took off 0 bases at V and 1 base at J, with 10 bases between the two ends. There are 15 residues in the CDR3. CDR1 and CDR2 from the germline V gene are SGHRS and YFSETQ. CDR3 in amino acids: CASSLAGSDNYGYTF. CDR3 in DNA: TGCGCCAGCAGCTTGGCCGGCAGCGATAACTATGGCTACACCTTC.

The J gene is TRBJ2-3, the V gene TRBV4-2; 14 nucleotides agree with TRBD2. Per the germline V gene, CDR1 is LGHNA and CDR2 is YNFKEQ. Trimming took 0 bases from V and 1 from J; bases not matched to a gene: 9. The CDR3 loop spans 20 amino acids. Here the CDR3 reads CASSQETSGGASTRTDTQYF. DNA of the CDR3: TGTGCCAGCAGCCAAGAGACTAGCGGGGGGGCTTCTACTCGCACAGATACGCAGTATTTT.

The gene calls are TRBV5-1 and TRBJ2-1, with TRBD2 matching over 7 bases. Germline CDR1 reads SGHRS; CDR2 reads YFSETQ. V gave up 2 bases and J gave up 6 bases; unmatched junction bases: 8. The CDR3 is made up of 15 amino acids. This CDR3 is CASSFGPSGLNEQFF. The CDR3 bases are TGCGCCAGCAGCTTTGGGCCTAGCGGACTCAATGAGCAGTTCTTC.

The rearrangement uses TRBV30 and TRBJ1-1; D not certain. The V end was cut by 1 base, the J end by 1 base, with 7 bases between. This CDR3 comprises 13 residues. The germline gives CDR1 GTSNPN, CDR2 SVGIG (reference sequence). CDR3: CAWSALANTEAFF. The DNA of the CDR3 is TGTGCCTGGAGTGCCCTGGCGAACACTGAAGCTTTCTTT.

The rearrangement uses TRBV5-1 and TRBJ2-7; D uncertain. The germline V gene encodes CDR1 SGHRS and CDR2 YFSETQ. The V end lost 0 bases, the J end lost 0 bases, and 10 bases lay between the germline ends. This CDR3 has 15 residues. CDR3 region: CASSLEHPSSYEQYF. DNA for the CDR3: TGCGCCAGCAGCTTGGAACACCCTAGCTCCTACGAGCAGTACTTC.

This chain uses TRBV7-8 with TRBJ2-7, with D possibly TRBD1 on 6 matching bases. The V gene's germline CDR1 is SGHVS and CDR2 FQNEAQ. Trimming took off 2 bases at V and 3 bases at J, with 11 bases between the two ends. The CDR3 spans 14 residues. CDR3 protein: CASSLFQGSYEQYF. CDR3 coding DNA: TGTGCCAGCAGCTTATTTCAGGGGAGCTACGAGCAGTACTTC.

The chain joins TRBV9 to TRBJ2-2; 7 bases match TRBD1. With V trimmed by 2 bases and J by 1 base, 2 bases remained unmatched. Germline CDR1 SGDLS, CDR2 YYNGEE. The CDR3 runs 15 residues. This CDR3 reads CASSVGTVNTGELFF. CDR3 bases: TGTGCCAGCAGCGTGGGGACAGTGAACACCGGGGAGCTGTTTTTT. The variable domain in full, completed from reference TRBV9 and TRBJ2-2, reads DSGVTQTPKHLITATGQRVTLRCSPRSGDLSVYWYQQSLDQGLQFLIQYYNGEERAKGNILERFSAQQFPDLHSELNLSSLELGDSALYFCASSVGTVNTGELFFGEGSRLTVL.

The CDR3: CASSPYPRSGTGGAGELFF. CDR3 nucleotide sequence: TGTGCCAGCAGCCCCTACCCTCGTTCAGGGACGGGAGGCGCCGGGGAGCTGTTTTTT. The rearrangement links TRBV7-2 to TRBJ2-2; TRBD2 matches at 7 bases. The V and J ends lost 5 bases and 6 bases, in that order; junction bases with no gene match: 21. CDR1 SGHTA and CDR2 FQGNSA come from the germline V gene. The CDR3 spans 19 residues.

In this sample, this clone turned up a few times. CDR3 loop: CASSMLGGTEAFF. CDR3 nucleotide sequence: TGTGCCAGTAGTATGTTGGGAGGCACTGAAGCTTTCTTT. The rearrangement joins TRBV19 to TRBJ1-1; no clear D. This CDR3 has 13 residues. V dropped 3 bases and J dropped 4 bases, with 9 bases sitting between them. Germline V CDR1 and CDR2: LNHDA, SQIVND (reference sequence).

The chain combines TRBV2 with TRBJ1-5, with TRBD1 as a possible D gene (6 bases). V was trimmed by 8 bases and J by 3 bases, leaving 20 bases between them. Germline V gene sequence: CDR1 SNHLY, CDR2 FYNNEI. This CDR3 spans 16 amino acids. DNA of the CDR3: TGTGCCAGCGAAGGCCGGGGGGCGAGTAACAATCAGCCCCAGCATTTT. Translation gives CASEGRGASNNQPQHF.

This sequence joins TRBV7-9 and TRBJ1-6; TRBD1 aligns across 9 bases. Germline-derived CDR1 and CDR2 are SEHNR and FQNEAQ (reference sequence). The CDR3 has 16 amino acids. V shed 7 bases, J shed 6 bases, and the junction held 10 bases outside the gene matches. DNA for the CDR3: TGTGCCAGCAAATCTAGGGGACAGGGAGCTAATTCACCCCTCCACTTT. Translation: CASKSRGQGANSPLHF.

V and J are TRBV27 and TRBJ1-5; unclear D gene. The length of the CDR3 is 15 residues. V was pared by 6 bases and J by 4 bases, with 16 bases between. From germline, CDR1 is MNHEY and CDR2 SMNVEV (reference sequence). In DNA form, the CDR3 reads TGTGCCAGCAGCTCCACCAGAAACCCGAATCAGCCCCAGCATTTT. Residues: CASSSTRNPNQPQHF.